These 31 T cell receptor beta chains originate from one sample sequenced in a study of PD-1 blockade in classical Hodgkin lymphoma. Indicated time point: newly diagnosed, previously untreated cHL patient sample. Libraries were prepared by immunoSEQ multiplex PCR; TCRdb keeps only in-frame clonotypes and omits some of them. The profile shows some 70,000 clones, roughly 92% of them singletons. The sample comprised peripheral blood mononuclear cells (PBMCs). The receptors shown here come from a human donor with classical Hodgkin lymphoma.

The V gene is TRBV5-4, the J gene TRBJ2-1; no firm D call. V was pared by 6 bases and J by 4 bases, with 14 bases between. Germline loops: CDR1 SGHNT, CDR2 YYREEE (reference sequence). CDR3 length equals 14 residues. CDR3 coding DNA: TGTGCCAGCACCCCGCAACAGCAATACAATGAGCAGTTCTTC. It yields the protein CASTPQQQYNEQFF.

This rearrangement joins TRBV29-1 to TRBJ2-7; D assignment may be TRBD1 or TRBD2 (6 bases each). This CDR3 is 14 amino acids long. Germline CDR1 SQVTM, CDR2 ANQGSEA. V lost 6 bases and J 4 bases, leaving 19 bases between the germline ends. This chain's CDR3 is CSVSPGTGAYEQYF. In nucleotides, the CDR3 is TGCAGCGTCTCTCCAGGGACGGGGGCTTACGAGCAGTACTTC.

This sequence joins TRBV27 and TRBJ1-2; maybe TRBD1 (6 bases). Trimming pared 5 bases from V and 1 base from J, leaving 11 bases between. There are 14 residues in the CDR3. Germline assignment: CDR1 MNHEY and CDR2 SMNVEV (reference sequence). CDR3 amino acids: CASSGQHNNYGYTF. CDR3 nucleotide sequence: TGTGCCAGCAGTGGACAGCATAATAACTATGGCTACACCTTC.

This chain uses TRBV5-1 with TRBJ2-3, with 10 positions matching TRBD2. With 3 bases clipped from V and 2 bases from J, the junction kept 9 bases outside the gene matches. Germline-derived CDR1 and CDR2 are SGHRS and YFSETQ. This CDR3 has 17 residues. The CDR3 DNA is TGCGCCAGCAGCTCCCTGGCTAGCGGGGGAAACACAGATACGCAGTATTTT. Translated, it gives CASSSLASGGNTDTQYF.

The gene calls are TRBV9 and TRBJ2-5; 13 bases fit TRBD2. The V and J ends lost 4 bases and 1 base, in that order; junction bases with no gene match: 4. Germline CDR1 is SGDLS and CDR2 is YYNGEE. The CDR3 contains 16 residues. CDR3 sequence reads: CASSKGLAGTQETQYF. CDR3 DNA sequence: TGTGCCAGCAGCAAGGGACTAGCGGGAACCCAAGAGACCCAGTACTTC. Complete variable domain (other parts from reference TRBV9 and TRBJ2-5): DSGVTQTPKHLITATGQRVTLRCSPRSGDLSVYWYQQSLDQGLQFLIQYYNGEERAKGNILERFSAQQFPDLHSELNLSSLELGDSALYFCASSKGLAGTQETQYFGPGTRLLVL.

The chain recombines TRBV13 with TRBJ1-2; D is possibly TRBD1 (5 bases). CDR3 length equals 14 residues. The germline CDR1 and CDR2 sequences are PRHDT and FYEKMQ (reference sequence). Trimming pared 5 bases from V and 2 bases from J, leaving 12 bases between. The DNA for the CDR3 is TGTGCCAGCAGCCTTAGGGGTAAGAACTATGGCTACACCTTC. As protein: CASSLRGKNYGYTF.

V is TRBV7-8 and J is TRBJ2-5, with D possibly matching TRBD1 (5 bases). In germline, CDR1 is SGHVS, CDR2 FQNEAQ. CDR3 size: 15 residues. The V end was cut by 5 bases, the J end by 1 base, with 14 bases between. The CDR3 reads CASSIQGRTQETQYF. The CDR3 bases are TGTGCCAGCAGCATTCAGGGTCGAACCCAAGAGACCCAGTACTTC.

The chain couples TRBV2 to TRBJ2-2; the match to TRBD2 covers 7 bases. The CDR3 runs 15 residues. Germline lookup yields CDR1 SNHLY and CDR2 FYNNEI. With V trimmed by 8 bases and J by 5 bases, 11 bases remained unmatched. CDR3 nucleotides: TGTGCCAGCTCTCTGGGGGGGTTGGGAACCGGGGAGCTGTTTTTT. Protein: CASSLGGLGTGELFF. The variable domain in full, with the rest retrieved from reference TRBV2 and TRBJ2-2, is EPEVTQTPSHQVTQMGQEVILRCVPISNHLYFYWYRQILGQKVEFLVSFYNNEISEKSEIFDDQFSVERPDGSNFTLKIRSTKLEDSAMYFCASSLGGLGTGELFFGEGSRLTVL.

The V call is TRBV5-1, the J call TRBJ2-1, with 12 positions matching TRBD1. Losses at the gene ends were 4 bases for V and 8 bases for J; bases not matched to a gene: 7. The germline V gene encodes CDR1 SGHRS and CDR2 YFSETQ. The CDR3 is made up of 15 amino acids. The CDR3 DNA reads as TGCGCCAGCAGCCATGGGACAGGGGGCTGGGATGAGCAGTTCTTC. Its translation is CASSHGTGGWDEQFF. Drawing the rest from reference TRBV5-1 and TRBJ2-1, the complete variable domain is KAGVTQTPRYLIKTRGQQVTLSCSPISGHRSVSWYQQTPGQGLQFLFEYFSETQRNKGNFPGRFSGRQFSNSRSEMNVSTLELGDSALYLCASSHGTGGWDEQFFGPGTRLTVL.

CDR3 in DNA: TGCAGCGTCAAGACAGGGGCGGATACGCAGTATTTT. It translates to CSVKTGADTQYF. V gene TRBV29-1 combines with J gene TRBJ2-3; 8 bases agree with TRBD1. The junction had 5 bases not matched to a gene; V was cut back by 6 bases and J by 6 bases. This CDR3 spans 12 amino acids. Looked up from germline, CDR1 is SQVTM and CDR2 is ANQGSEA.

The gene calls are TRBV7-6 and TRBJ1-4; a possible D gene is TRBD1 (5 bases). The germline gives CDR1 SGHVS, CDR2 FNYEAQ. The CDR3 loop spans 16 amino acids. The V end lost 1 base, the J end lost 0 bases, and 9 bases lay between the germline ends. The chain's CDR3 is CASSLGGGATNEKLFF. In DNA form, the CDR3 reads TGTGCCAGCAGCTTAGGTGGGGGTGCAACTAATGAAAAACTGTTTTTT.

CDR3 DNA sequence: TGTGCCAGCAGTGGTACGGGAGGTAGAGAGACCCAGTACTTC. Amino acid sequence: CASSGTGGRETQYF. V is TRBV7-9 and J is TRBJ2-5; the match to TRBD2 covers 7 bases. The length of the CDR3 is 14 residues. V was pared by 6 bases and J by 4 bases, with 8 bases of the junction left unmatched. Germline-derived CDR1 and CDR2 are SEHNR and FQNEAQ (reference sequence).

This clone has just one count. The chain recombines TRBV28 with TRBJ2-5, with D possibly TRBD2 on 6 matching bases. The germline V gene has CDR1 MDHEN and CDR2 SYDVKM. The CDR3 is 14 residues long. V gave up 4 bases and J gave up 4 bases, with 13 bases separating them. The CDR3 sequence is CASSSWGVGETQYF. In DNA form, the CDR3 reads TGTGCCAGCAGTTCCTGGGGGGTCGGAGAGACCCAGTACTTC.

This clone appeared a few times. The chain employs TRBV28 and TRBJ1-2; no reliable D call. V was cut by 1 base and J by 0 bases, with 6 bases left in between. The CDR3 is 14 amino acids. Germline assignment: CDR1 MDHEN and CDR2 SYDVKM. The chain's CDR3 is CASSLYSANYGYTF. CDR3 DNA sequence: TGTGCCAGCAGTTTATACAGTGCTAACTATGGCTACACCTTC.

The chain couples TRBV7-9 to TRBJ1-1; D ambiguous. Germline assignment: CDR1 SEHNR and CDR2 FQNEAQ (reference sequence). The V and J ends lost 3 bases and 1 base respectively, with 6 bases between them. The CDR3 loop spans 13 amino acids. The CDR3 region is CASSFRGNTEAFF. CDR3 bases: TGTGCCAGCAGCTTCCGGGGGAACACTGAAGCTTTCTTT.

The rearrangement uses TRBV7-9 and TRBJ2-7, with TRBD2 as a possible D gene (5 bases). Deletions cut 3 bases from V and 2 bases from J, with 5 bases between. Germline V CDR1 and CDR2: SEHNR, FQNEAQ (reference sequence). CDR3 size: 12 residues. The CDR3 here is CASSFGTYEQYF. The CDR3 bases are TGTGCCAGCAGCTTCGGGACCTACGAGCAGTACTTC.

CDR3 in amino acids: CASSRDRGRAGNTIYF. The CDR3, as DNA: TGCGCCAGCAGTCGGGACAGGGGGAGAGCCGGAAACACCATATATTTT. The gene calls are TRBV5-1 and TRBJ1-3, with 11 bases lining up with TRBD1. Germline V gene data show CDR1 as SGHRS and CDR2 as YFSETQ. The ends lost 5 bases at V and 4 bases at J; junction bases unmatched: 8. The CDR3 covers 16 residues.

This chain joins TRBV28 and TRBJ1-5; 7 bases fit TRBD1. The germline CDR1 and CDR2 sequences are MDHEN and SYDVKM. With V trimmed by 5 bases and J by 4 bases, 14 bases remained unmatched. The CDR3 is made up of 17 amino acids. The CDR3 region has the DNA TGTGCCAGCAGTCTTCACAGGGGTCGACTCATAAATCAGCCCCAGCATTTT. Translation: CASSLHRGRLINQPQHF.

V usage is TRBV7-7 and J usage is TRBJ2-3, with D perhaps TRBD1 (6 bases). Germline-derived CDR1 and CDR2 are SSHAT and FNYEAQ (reference sequence). The ends were cut back, 2 bases at V and 0 bases at J, with 6 bases in the middle. The CDR3 sequence is 14 residues long. In DNA form, the CDR3 reads TGTGCCAGCAGCTTAACAGGGAGCACAGATACGCAGTATTTT. This sequence encodes CASSLTGSTDTQYF.

The chain combines TRBV7-9 with TRBJ1-1; D is uncertain. Germline values: CDR1 SEHNR, CDR2 FQNEAQ (reference sequence). Trimming removed 5 bases from V and 5 bases from J, with 15 bases in between. The CDR3 totals 14 residues. CDR3 sequence (DNA): TGTGCCAGCAGCCTCCTAACGGGCGGGACTGAAGCTTTCTTT. It specifies CASSLLTGGTEAFF. Full variable domain (outside the CDR3, taken from reference TRBV7-9 and TRBJ1-1): DTGVSQNPRHKITKRGQNVTFRCDPISEHNRLYWYRQTLGQGPEFLTYFQNEAQLEKSRLLSDRFSAERPKGSFSTLEIQRTEQGDSAMYLCASSLLTGGTEAFFGQGTRLTVV.

The rearrangement links TRBV5-6 to TRBJ1-2; D is unresolved. V lost 0 bases to trimming and J lost 3 bases, with 9 bases between them. This CDR3 has 14 amino acids. Germline CDR1 and CDR2: SGHDT and YYEEEE. The DNA for the CDR3 is TGTGCCAGCAGCTTGGGGGATGAATACTATGGCTACACCTTC. Its translation is CASSLGDEYYGYTF.

This chain links TRBV10-3 with TRBJ1-2; TRBD1 is a possible D gene (5 bases). Germline CDR1 and CDR2: ENHRY and SYGVKD. V lost 4 bases and J 4 bases, leaving 13 bases between the germline ends. This CDR3 spans 14 amino acids. CDR3 region: CAISAQGPGYGYTF. The CDR3 bases are TGTGCCATCAGTGCTCAGGGCCCGGGCTATGGCTACACCTTC.

This chain joins TRBV10-3 and TRBJ2-7; TRBD1 matches at 9 bases. The germline CDR1 and CDR2 sequences are ENHRY and SYGVKD. Trimming took 2 bases from V and 2 from J; bases not matched to a gene: 4. The CDR3 extends over 15 amino acids. CDR3 nucleotides: TGTGCCATCAGTGAGCCGGGACAGGGTGCCTACGAGCAGTACTTC. It encodes CAISEPGQGAYEQYF.

The chain joins TRBV29-1 to TRBJ2-3; D is possibly TRBD1 (5 bases). The CDR3 totals 12 residues. Trimming removed 7 bases from V and 1 base from J, with 9 bases in between. CDR1 is SQVTM and CDR2 is ANQGSEA in the germline V gene. CDR3 sequence (DNA): TGCAGCGCAGGGTCGGGCACAGATACGCAGTATTTT. Its translation is CSAGSGTDTQYF.

The chain links TRBV28 to TRBJ1-1; D perhaps matches TRBD1 (5 bases). Germline V gene sequence: CDR1 MDHEN, CDR2 SYDVKM. V lost 5 bases and J lost 5, with 15 bases in between. CDR3 length: 14 residues. CDR3 in amino acids: CASSPGTQATEAFF. As DNA, the CDR3 is TGTGCCAGCAGTCCGGGGACGCAGGCTACTGAAGCTTTCTTT.

Here the CDR3 reads CAISWTSGQETQYF. The CDR3 region has the DNA TGTGCCATCAGTTGGACTAGCGGCCAAGAGACCCAGTACTTC. The rearrangement links TRBV10-3 to TRBJ2-5; 10 nucleotides align to TRBD2. CDR1 is ENHRY and CDR2 is SYGVKD in the germline V gene. The CDR3 is 14 amino acids. With V trimmed by 5 bases and J by 1 base, 1 base remained unmatched.

This clone was seen more than once but under ten times. This rearrangement joins TRBV6-5 to TRBJ2-5; weak D call: TRBD1 (5 bases). The V end lost 5 bases, the J end lost 5 bases, and 15 bases lay between the germline ends. CDR1 and CDR2 (germline): MNHEY, SVGAGI. CDR3 length: 14 residues. The CDR3 sequence: CASSPFNPGETQYF. DNA of the CDR3: TGTGCCAGCAGTCCCTTTAACCCAGGGGAGACCCAGTACTTC.

V gene TRBV5-1 combines with J gene TRBJ2-2; 7 bases are shared with TRBD2. Germline trimming cut 4 bases from V and 0 bases from J; bases unmatched to any gene: 3. Germline values: CDR1 SGHRS, CDR2 YFSETQ. This CDR3 has 15 amino acids. CDR3 residues: CASSPGLSNTGELFF. The CDR3 nucleotides are TGCGCCAGCAGCCCGGGACTATCGAACACCGGGGAGCTGTTTTTT.

V and J are TRBV5-6 and TRBJ2-7; 8 bases fit TRBD1. This CDR3 comprises 16 residues. V lost 4 bases, J lost 2 bases, and 11 bases stayed unmatched. The germline V gene has CDR1 SGHDT and CDR2 YYEEEE. CDR3 nucleotide sequence: TGTGCCAGCAGCCCCTTGAGGCAGGGGGCCCCCTACGAGCAGTACTTC. The encoded protein is CASSPLRQGAPYEQYF.

V and J are TRBV5-4 and TRBJ1-2, with a possible D match to TRBD1 (5 bases). This CDR3 has 16 residues. Germline V lookup: CDR1 SGHNT, CDR2 YYREEE (reference sequence). Trimming removed 4 bases at V and 8 bases at J, with 24 bases between. The CDR3 coding sequence is TGTGCCAGCAGCCTGGGGGGTACAGGAGGGTATCAGGGCTACACCTTC. Translating it yields CASSLGGTGGYQGYTF.

This chain joins TRBV30 and TRBJ2-2; tentative D call: TRBD2 (6 bases). Trimming stripped 3 bases from V and 2 bases from J, with 19 bases between. The germline V gene encodes CDR1 GTSNPN and CDR2 SVGIG (reference sequence). The CDR3 has 17 residues. The CDR3 sequence: CAWSGSWGRSNTGELFF. Here the CDR3 DNA reads TGTGCCTGGAGCGGGTCTTGGGGGAGGAGCAACACCGGGGAGCTGTTTTTT.